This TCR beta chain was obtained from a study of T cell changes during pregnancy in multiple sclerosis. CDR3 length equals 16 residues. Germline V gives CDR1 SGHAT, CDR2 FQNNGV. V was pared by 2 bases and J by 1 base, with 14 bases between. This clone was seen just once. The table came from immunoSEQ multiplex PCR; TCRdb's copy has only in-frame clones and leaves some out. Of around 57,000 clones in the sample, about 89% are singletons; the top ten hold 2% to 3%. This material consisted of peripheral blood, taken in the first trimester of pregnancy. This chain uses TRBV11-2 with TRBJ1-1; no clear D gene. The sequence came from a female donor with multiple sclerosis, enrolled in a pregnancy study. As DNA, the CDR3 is TGTGCCAGCAGCTTAAGGAGAGACCCGGGGAACACTGAAGCTTTCTTT. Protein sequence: CASSLRRDPGNTEAFF.